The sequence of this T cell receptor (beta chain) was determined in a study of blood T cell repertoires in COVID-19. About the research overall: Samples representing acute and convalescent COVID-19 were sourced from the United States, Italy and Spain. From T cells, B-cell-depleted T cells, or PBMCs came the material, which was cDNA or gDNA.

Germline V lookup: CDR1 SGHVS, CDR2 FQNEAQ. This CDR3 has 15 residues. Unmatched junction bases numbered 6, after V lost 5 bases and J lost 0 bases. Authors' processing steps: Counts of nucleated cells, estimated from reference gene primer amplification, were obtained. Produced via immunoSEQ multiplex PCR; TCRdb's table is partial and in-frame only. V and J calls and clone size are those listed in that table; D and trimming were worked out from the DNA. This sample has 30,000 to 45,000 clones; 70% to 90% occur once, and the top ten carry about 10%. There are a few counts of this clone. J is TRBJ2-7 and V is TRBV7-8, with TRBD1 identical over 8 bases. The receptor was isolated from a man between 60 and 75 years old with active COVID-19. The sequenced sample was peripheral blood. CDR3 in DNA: TGTGCCAGCAGCCCGTACAGGGGGAGCTCCTACGAGCAGTACTTC. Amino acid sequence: CASSPYRGSSYEQYF.